The 12 T cell receptor beta chains listed next were all sequenced from one sample in a study of cytomegalovirus exposure and HLA in healthy donors. With 60 Vbeta and 13 Jbeta primers, the PCR was carried out. Only in-frame clones appear in the TCRdb table, and some are missing; sequencing was by immunoSEQ multiplex PCR. The sample holds some 120,000 clones; 65% to 80% are singletons and the top ten take less than 3.5%. The sample consisted of PBMCs. These receptors were taken from a woman between 40 and 55 years old in good health and CMV-seropositive.

The V and J genes are TRBV19 and TRBJ2-7, with D possibly TRBD2 on 5 matching bases. This CDR3 region has 12 residues. V dropped 1 base and J dropped 5 bases, with 6 bases sitting between them. The germline V gene has CDR1 LNHDA and CDR2 SQIVND (reference sequence). The CDR3 DNA reads as TGTGCCAGTAGTATAGGGGGAGACGAGCAGTACTTC. As protein: CASSIGGDEQYF.

A word on this clone: Other DNA sequences within the sample encode an identical CDR3. The V call is TRBV7-9, the J call TRBJ2-7; D is uncertain. CDR1 is SEHNR, CDR2 FQNEAQ, per germline (reference sequence). CDR3 length equals 12 residues. V lost 5 bases and J lost 0, with 5 bases in between. The CDR3 DNA follows: TGTGCCAGCAGCCCCGGCTCCTACGAGCAGTACTTC. Translating it yields CASSPGSYEQYF.

The rearrangement links TRBV6-5 to TRBJ2-1, with 7 bases that match TRBD2. This CDR3 comprises 15 residues. Germline assignment: CDR1 MNHEY and CDR2 SVGAGI. V dropped 5 bases and J dropped 1; count of bases not matched to a gene: 5. This CDR3 reads CASSLLAVSYNEQFF. As DNA, the CDR3 is TGTGCCAGCAGTCTCCTAGCGGTATCCTACAATGAGCAGTTCTTC.

This chain uses TRBV7-9 with TRBJ2-1; D is uncertain. This CDR3 is 15 amino acids long. V was shortened by 5 bases and J by 5 bases, with 16 bases between the two germline ends. Looked up from germline, CDR1 is SEHNR and CDR2 is FQNEAQ (reference sequence). DNA for the CDR3: TGTGCCAGCAGCCTCGTTCAGACCGGAGACAATGAGCAGTTCTTC. Its protein is CASSLVQTGDNEQFF.

The chain employs TRBV5-4 and TRBJ2-2; weak D call: TRBD2 (6 bases). V was clipped by 3 bases and J by 7 bases, with 13 bases between them. Germline assignment: CDR1 SGHNT and CDR2 YYREEE (reference sequence). This CDR3 is 14 amino acids long. The CDR3 loop reads CASSSGRLNGELFF. CDR3 DNA: TGTGCCAGCAGCTCCGGGAGATTGAACGGGGAGCTGTTTTTT.

This clone was observed a few times. The J gene is TRBJ2-7, the V gene TRBV28; possibly TRBD1 for D (6 bases). The germline CDR1 and CDR2 sequences are MDHEN and SYDVKM. CDR3 length: 13 residues. The V end was cut by 9 bases, the J end by 2 bases, with 14 bases between. The CDR3: CASRQVNTYEQYF. CDR3 DNA: TGTGCCAGTAGACAGGTGAACACCTACGAGCAGTACTTC.

This clone was counted once. The chain joins TRBV6-5 to TRBJ2-7, with 7 bases identical to TRBD2. Germline-derived CDR1 and CDR2 are MNHEY and SVGAGI. The V gene end was trimmed by 8 bases and the J gene end by 0 bases; junction bases not matched to a gene: 1. This CDR3 comprises 12 residues. This CDR3 reads CASGGVSYEQYF. The CDR3 DNA reads TGTGCCAGCGGGGGGGTCTCCTACGAGCAGTACTTC.

This chain joins TRBV19 and TRBJ1-1; D possibly corresponds to TRBD1 (5 bases). The CDR3 sequence is 13 residues long. V was shortened by 6 bases and J by 1 base, with 9 bases between the two germline ends. Germline loops: CDR1 LNHDA, CDR2 SQIVND (reference sequence). DNA for the CDR3: TGTGCCAGTAGGACGGGGGGGAACACTGAAGCTTTCTTT. It codes for CASRTGGNTEAFF.

Comments on this clone: Additional DNA sequences in this sample encode the identical CDR3. The chain couples TRBV4-1 to TRBJ1-5; a weak D match, TRBD1 (6 bases). The CDR3 consists of 15 residues. V shed 0 bases and J shed 4 bases, with 10 bases lying between them. From germline, CDR1 is MGHRA and CDR2 YSYEKL. CDR3 nucleotide sequence: TGCGCCAGCAGCCAAGAGAGAACAGGGAATCAGCCCCAGCATTTT. Residues: CASSQERTGNQPQHF.

The chain is built from TRBV6-6 and TRBJ1-2, with 7 bases that match TRBD1. Germline V gives CDR1 MNHNY, CDR2 SVGAGI (reference sequence). The CDR3 covers 14 residues. Trimming removed 4 bases from V and 4 bases from J; junction bases left unmatched: 6. The CDR3 coding sequence is TGTGCCAGCAGTTTGGTTGACAGGGCCTATGGCTACACCTTC. This sequence encodes CASSLVDRAYGYTF.

CDR3 region: CASSVGTSGPMNEQYF. CDR3 nucleotides: TGCGCCAGCAGCGTAGGGACTAGCGGCCCTATGAACGAGCAGTACTTC. The chain has TRBV5-1 and TRBJ2-7; 11 bases fit TRBD2. The CDR3 is made up of 16 amino acids. Per the germline V gene, CDR1 is SGHRS and CDR2 is YFSETQ. Unmatched junction bases numbered 11, after V lost 4 bases and J lost 5 bases.

V gene TRBV7-2 combines with J gene TRBJ2-4; 13 nucleotides match TRBD2. Germline V lookup: CDR1 SGHTA, CDR2 FQGNSA. The CDR3 sequence is 16 residues long. V was pared by 4 bases and J by 6 bases, with 6 bases of the junction left unmatched. The DNA of the CDR3 is TGTGCCAGCAGCTATGTACTAGCGGGGGGGAGAAACATTCAGTACTTC. It encodes CASSYVLAGGRNIQYF.